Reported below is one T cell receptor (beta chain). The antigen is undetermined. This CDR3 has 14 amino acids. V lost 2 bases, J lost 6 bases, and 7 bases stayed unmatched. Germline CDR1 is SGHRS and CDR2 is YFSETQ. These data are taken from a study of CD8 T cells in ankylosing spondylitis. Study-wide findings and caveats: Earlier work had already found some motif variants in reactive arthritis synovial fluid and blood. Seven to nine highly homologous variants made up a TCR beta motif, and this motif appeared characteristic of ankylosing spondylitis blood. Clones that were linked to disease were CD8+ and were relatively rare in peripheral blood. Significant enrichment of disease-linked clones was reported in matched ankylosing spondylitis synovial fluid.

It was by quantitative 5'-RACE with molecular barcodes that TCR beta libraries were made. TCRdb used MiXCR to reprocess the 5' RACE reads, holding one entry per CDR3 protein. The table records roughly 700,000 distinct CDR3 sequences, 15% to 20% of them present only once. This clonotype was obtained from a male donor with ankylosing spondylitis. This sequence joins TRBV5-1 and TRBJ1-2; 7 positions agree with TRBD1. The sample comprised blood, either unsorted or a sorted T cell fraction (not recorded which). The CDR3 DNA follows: TGCGCCAGCAGCTTACGACAGGGTTCTGATGGCTACACCTTC. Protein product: CASSLRQGSDGYTF.